The clone carrying this TCR beta chain was seen only a few times. Its target is unknown. Germline CDR1 is SEHNR and CDR2 is FQNEAQ (reference sequence). V lost 11 bases and J lost 5; bases outside the gene matches: 3. The CDR3 loop spans 11 amino acids. This entry is derived from a study of identical twins' blood T cells. Study conclusions and caveats: Twin similarity might stem from environmental factors, not only genetics.

Sample barcodes were added at both library ends during cDNA synthesis. TCRdb reprocessed the 5' RACE reads with MiXCR, giving one entry per CDR3 protein. The table shows about 370,000 distinct CDR3 sequences, with approximately 30% occurring only once. Sequences were obtained from PBMCs. The receptor was isolated from a woman aged 18 to 50 in good health. The rearrangement uses TRBV7-9 and TRBJ2-1; 7 bases are a match to TRBD2. CDR3 region: CAVRGDNEQFF. CDR3 coding DNA: TGTGCCGTCCGGGGGGACAATGAGCAGTTCTTC.